Each of the 31 T cell receptor beta chains below was sequenced from the same sample in a study of T cell responses to AZD1222 COVID-19 vaccine. This table comes from immunoSEQ multiplex PCR, and its TCRdb copy is limited to in-frame clones, with some not included. Of about 45,000 clones listed, roughly 77% are singletons. Sequencing was performed on peripheral blood, taken 28 days after the second dose of the MenACWY control vaccine. Receptors were obtained from an adult who received the MenACWY meningococcal vaccine as a control.

The chain carries TRBV15 and TRBJ1-3; D gene unclear. The germline V gene has CDR1 LNHNV and CDR2 YYDKDF (reference sequence). The CDR3 sequence is 14 residues long. Trimming took 1 base from V and 10 from J, leaving 14 bases between them. The CDR3 protein is CATSRGVSLETIYF. CDR3 DNA: TGTGCCACCAGCAGAGGGGTCAGTCTGGAAACCATATATTTT.

This clone was seen once. V and J are TRBV28 and TRBJ1-5; D might be TRBD1 (5 bases). Per germline, CDR1 MDHEN and CDR2 SYDVKM. The CDR3 length is 15 residues. V was cut by 5 bases and J by 3 bases, with 14 bases left in between. The CDR3 region is CASSHSGAYNQPQHF. The CDR3 coding sequence is TGTGCCAGCAGTCATTCCGGGGCCTACAATCAGCCCCAGCATTTT.

This rearrangement joins TRBV5-1 to TRBJ2-2; D assignment may be TRBD1 or TRBD2 (5 bases each). Trimming stripped 3 bases from V and 7 bases from J, with 10 bases between. The CDR3 length is 13 residues. Per the germline V gene, CDR1 is SGHRS and CDR2 is YFSETQ. CDR3 coding DNA: TGCGCCAGCAGCTGGGACGGGGTCGGGGAGCTGTTTTTT. Amino acid sequence: CASSWDGVGELFF. The variable domain in full, completed from reference TRBV5-1 and TRBJ2-2, reads KAGVTQTPRYLIKTRGQQVTLSCSPISGHRSVSWYQQTPGQGLQFLFEYFSETQRNKGNFPGRFSGRQFSNSRSEMNVSTLELGDSALYLCASSWDGVGELFFGEGSRLTVL.

This chain connects TRBV7-2 to TRBJ1-1; TRBD1 agrees at 7 bases. Germline V lookup: CDR1 SGHTA, CDR2 FQGNSA. The V segment lost 4 bases and the J segment 1 base; nucleotides outside the gene matches: 3. The CDR3 has 14 amino acids. The CDR3 reads CASSYAGGNTEAFF. CDR3 nucleotide sequence: TGTGCCAGCAGCTACGCAGGGGGGAACACTGAAGCTTTCTTT.

The chain employs TRBV7-8 and TRBJ1-6; D possibly corresponds to TRBD1 (6 bases). The CDR3 covers 15 residues. The V end was cut by 6 bases, the J end by 8 bases, with 17 bases between. Germline V gene lookup returns CDR1 SGHVS and CDR2 FQNEAQ. For the CDR3, the DNA is TGTGCCAGCAGTTCAAGGGAACAGGGACATTCACCCCTCCACTTT. Its translation: CASSSREQGHSPLHF.

This clone was counted only a few times. V is TRBV30 and J is TRBJ2-7, with TRBD2 matching over 8 bases. This CDR3 has 13 amino acids. The trim removed 5 bases at V and 0 bases at J, leaving 3 bases unmatched. Germline CDR1 is GTSNPN and CDR2 is SVGIG (reference sequence). The CDR3 nucleotides are TGTGCCTGGCGAGCGGGAGTCTCCTACGAGCAGTACTTC. As protein: CAWRAGVSYEQYF.

The chain combines TRBV19 with TRBJ1-4; D not resolved. V lost 7 bases, J lost 0 bases, and 6 bases lay in between. CDR1 LNHDA and CDR2 SQIVND come from the germline V gene (reference sequence). The CDR3 runs to 13 residues. CDR3 DNA sequence: TGTGCCAGTACTCAGGCAACTAATGAAAAACTGTTTTTT. This translates into CASTQATNEKLFF.

The V and J genes are TRBV11-3 and TRBJ2-5; D may be TRBD1 or TRBD2 (5 bases each). Trimming stripped 3 bases from V and 5 bases from J, with 16 bases between. The CDR3 loop spans 15 amino acids. Germline CDR1 reads SGHNT; CDR2 reads YENEEA. The DNA for the CDR3 is TGTGCCAGCAGCTTTGGGGCACGGGGTGAGGAGACCCAGTACTTC. Translated, it gives CASSFGARGEETQYF.

The chain combines TRBV6-6 with TRBJ1-1; D is possibly TRBD1 (6 bases). Germline CDR1 is MNHNY and CDR2 is SVGAGI (reference sequence). This CDR3 spans 11 amino acids. V gave up 7 bases and J gave up 6 bases, with 9 bases separating them. This CDR3 reads CASMTGPEAFF. The CDR3, as DNA: TGTGCCAGCATGACAGGACCTGAAGCTTTCTTT.

This chain uses TRBV19 with TRBJ2-3; 8 bases are shared with TRBD2. The V segment lost 10 bases and the J segment 0 bases; nucleotides outside the gene matches: 12. The CDR3 is 16 amino acids. Germline V gene sequence: CDR1 LNHDA, CDR2 SQIVND (reference sequence). CDR3 bases: TGTGCCACCTCCCTCCTAGCGGGTGGGAGCACAGATACGCAGTATTTT. Its translation is CATSLLAGGSTDTQYF.

This chain uses TRBV9 with TRBJ1-6, with D perhaps TRBD1 (6 bases). The germline CDR1 and CDR2 sequences are SGDLS and YYNGEE. Trimming took off 4 bases at V and 8 bases at J, with 16 bases between the two ends. This CDR3 is 15 amino acids long. The CDR3 nucleotides read TGTGCCAGCAGCCTTGAAGGGGGACCCTATTCACCCCTCCACTTT. Its protein is CASSLEGGPYSPLHF.

This clone was picked up a small number of times. The chain is built from TRBV6-5 and TRBJ2-1; D is perhaps TRBD1 (5 bases). The V end was cut by 2 bases, the J end by 1 base, with 9 bases between. The germline V gene encodes CDR1 MNHEY and CDR2 SVGAGI. The CDR3 loop spans 15 amino acids. CDR3 DNA: TGTGCCAGCAGTTACACAGGCACTTCCTACAATGAGCAGTTCTTC. It is translated as CASSYTGTSYNEQFF.

This rearrangement joins TRBV19 to TRBJ1-1; 10 nucleotides agree with TRBD1. This CDR3 is built from 15 residues. V lost 5 bases to trimming and J lost 6 bases; unmatched junction nucleotides: 9. Germline V gives CDR1 LNHDA, CDR2 SQIVND (reference sequence). The CDR3 sequence: CASSPGDRGKAEAFF. The DNA for the CDR3 is TGTGCCAGTAGTCCCGGGGACAGGGGTAAGGCTGAAGCTTTCTTT.

The J gene is TRBJ2-2, the V gene TRBV6-5; D unresolved. The V gene lost 8 bases and the J gene lost 9 bases, with 16 bases spanning the gap. Germline V gene data show CDR1 as MNHEY and CDR2 as SVGAGI. The CDR3 has 13 residues. The DNA for the CDR3 is TGTGCCAGCGGGTTGAAGTTTCTGAGGGAGCTGTTTTTT. Translating it yields CASGLKFLRELFF.

Regarding this clone: Other DNA sequences of this sample code for an identical CDR3. The chain uses TRBV6-5 and TRBJ1-6; no reliable D call. The ends were cut back, 8 bases at V and 0 bases at J, with 5 bases in the middle. This CDR3 comprises 13 residues. CDR1 is MNHEY, CDR2 SVGAGI, per germline. The CDR3 loop is CASASSYNSPLHF. Here the CDR3 DNA reads TGTGCCAGCGCAAGCTCCTATAATTCACCCCTCCACTTT.

The count of this clone is one. The genes are TRBV7-8 and TRBJ1-6; D perhaps matches TRBD1 (5 bases). Germline V gene data show CDR1 as SGHVS and CDR2 as FQNEAQ. The length of the CDR3 is 16 residues. With 2 bases removed from V and 2 bases from J, the gap between germline ends came to 10 bases. CDR3 sequence reads: CASSLMGLTYNSPLHF. The CDR3 DNA follows: TGTGCCAGCAGCTTAATGGGGCTTACCTATAATTCACCCCTCCACTTT.

The chain uses TRBV6-5 and TRBJ1-1, with 7 bases that match TRBD1. V lost 7 bases, J lost 4 bases, and 9 bases stayed unmatched. CDR1 and CDR2 from the germline V gene are MNHEY and SVGAGI. This CDR3 comprises 14 residues. The CDR3 sequence is CASTSRRGLTEAFF. DNA for the CDR3: TGTGCCAGCACTAGTCGAAGGGGGCTCACTGAAGCTTTCTTT.

This clone was detected only once. V usage is TRBV7-2 and J usage is TRBJ2-7; D not certain. Germline CDR1 SGHTA, CDR2 FQGNSA. This CDR3 comprises 12 residues. V lost 4 bases and J lost 1, with 5 bases in between. CDR3 region: CASSSRSYEQYF. The CDR3 region has the DNA TGTGCCAGCAGCTCTCGTTCCTACGAGCAGTACTTC. The complete variable domain, with remaining parts taken from reference TRBV7-2 and TRBJ2-7, reads GAGVSQSPSNKVTEKGKDVELRCDPISGHTALYWYRQSLGQGLEFLIYFQGNSAPDKSGLPSDRFSAERTGGSVSTLTIQRTQQEDSAVYLCASSSRSYEQYFGPGTRLTVT.

This chain uses TRBV9 with TRBJ2-2; possible D gene TRBD2, 5 bases. The length of the CDR3 is 14 residues. Deletions cut 1 base from V and 3 bases from J, with 7 bases between. Germline-derived CDR1 and CDR2 are SGDLS and YYNGEE. CDR3 in DNA: TGTGCCAGCAGCGTACCAGCGGACACCGGGGAGCTGTTTTTT. Amino acids: CASSVPADTGELFF.

The chain links TRBV19 to TRBJ1-5; 9 positions agree with TRBD1. This CDR3 contains 14 residues. The trim removed 4 bases at V and 4 bases at J, leaving 2 bases unmatched. Per the germline V gene, CDR1 is LNHDA and CDR2 is SQIVND (reference sequence). The CDR3 DNA is TGTGCCAGTAGTACCGGACAGGGGAATCAGCCCCAGCATTTT. Translation gives CASSTGQGNQPQHF.

The chain recombines TRBV29-1 with TRBJ1-2; D call uncertain. In germline, CDR1 is SQVTM, CDR2 ANQGSEA. V was cut by 6 bases and J by 0 bases, with 11 bases left in between. The CDR3 length is 13 residues. CDR3: CSVEVPTNYGYTF. CDR3 DNA sequence: TGCAGCGTGGAGGTCCCTACTAACTATGGCTACACCTTC.

This clone appeared many times. The chain carries TRBV3-1 (or the pseudogene TRBV3-2) and TRBJ1-1; 7 bases fit TRBD1. This CDR3 comprises 14 residues. The V gene's germline CDR1 is LGHDT and CDR2 YNNKEL (reference sequence). V dropped 3 bases and J dropped 7; count of bases not matched to a gene: 8. The CDR3 DNA is TGTGCCAGCAGCCATCGCCGACAGGGATTTGAAGCTTTCTTT. Its translation: CASSHRRQGFEAFF.

The CDR3 here is CASSLQLVETQYF. As DNA, the CDR3 is TGTGCCAGCAGTTTGCAACTAGTGGAGACCCAGTACTTC. This chain joins TRBV12-3 or TRBV12-4 and TRBJ2-5, with a weak D call TRBD2 (5 bases). There are 13 residues in the CDR3. Trimming removed 3 bases at V and 5 bases at J, with 10 bases between.

The chain is built from TRBV18 and TRBJ1-1, with D possibly being TRBD1 (5 bases). CDR3 length: 16 amino acids. Deletions cut 2 bases from V and 3 bases from J, with 16 bases between. The germline V gene has CDR1 KGHSH and CDR2 LQKENI. The DNA for the CDR3 is TGTGCCAGCTCACCAATGGCAGGGCATGGGGACACTGAAGCTTTCTTT. It codes for CASSPMAGHGDTEAFF.

The chain employs TRBV5-6 and TRBJ1-1; TRBD1 is a possible D gene (5 bases). CDR1 is SGHDT and CDR2 is YYEEEE in the germline V gene. There are 16 residues in the CDR3. V lost 1 base, J lost 4 bases, and 17 bases lay in between. The CDR3 DNA reads TGTGCCAGCAGCTTGAGCGGTAGCCAGGGTCGCACTGAAGCTTTCTTT. Its protein product is CASSLSGSQGRTEAFF.

The rearrangement joins TRBV27 to TRBJ1-2; weak D call: TRBD1 (6 bases). Trimming took 5 bases from V and 5 from J, leaving 18 bases between them. This CDR3 is 15 amino acids long. Germline V gene data show CDR1 as MNHEY and CDR2 as SMNVEV (reference sequence). The CDR3 loop reads CASSLGQSPLYGYTF. DNA of the CDR3: TGTGCCAGCAGTCTCGGACAGAGCCCCCTTTATGGCTACACCTTC.

The genes are TRBV7-9 and TRBJ1-1; D is uncertain. Trimming took 1 base from V and 1 from J, leaving 10 bases between them. Looked up from germline, CDR1 is SEHNR and CDR2 is FQNEAQ (reference sequence). The CDR3 covers 15 residues. The CDR3 DNA sequence: TGTGCCAGCAGCTTAGTATCTGTCGGGAACACTGAAGCTTTCTTT. This sequence encodes CASSLVSVGNTEAFF.

V and J are TRBV10-3 and TRBJ1-2, with 7 bases that match TRBD1. Germline-derived CDR1 and CDR2 are ENHRY and SYGVKD. After removal of 4 bases from V and 6 bases from J, the junction contained 2 bases not matched to a gene. CDR3 length equals 12 residues. This chain's CDR3 is CAISATGDGYTF. The CDR3 DNA sequence: TGTGCCATCAGTGCAACAGGGGATGGCTACACCTTC.

The chain joins TRBV6-6 to TRBJ1-6; no definite D call. The CDR3 loop spans 13 amino acids. Germline V gene sequence: CDR1 MNHNY, CDR2 SVGAGI (reference sequence). Trimming left V 8 bases short and J 4 bases short, with 9 bases between. CDR3 protein: CASSKMYNSPLHF. CDR3 nucleotide sequence: TGTGCCAGCTCTAAGATGTATAATTCACCCCTCCACTTT.

V is TRBV5-4 and J is TRBJ2-5; 8 nucleotides line up with TRBD2. V trimming: 1 base; J trimming: 5 bases; junction bases outside the gene matches: 13. Germline CDR1 is SGHNT and CDR2 is YYREEE (reference sequence). CDR3 length equals 17 residues. The CDR3 region is CASSLPLAGTLGETQYF. The DNA of the CDR3 is TGTGCCAGCAGCTTGCCGCTAGCGGGTACCCTGGGGGAGACCCAGTACTTC.

The chain joins TRBV15 to TRBJ2-3; D is undetermined. Germline V gene sequence: CDR1 LNHNV, CDR2 YYDKDF (reference sequence). Between the trimmed V and J ends, which lost 6 bases and 6 bases, there was a span of 16 bases. CDR3 length: 14 amino acids. The CDR3 coding sequence is TGTGCCACCAGTGACTTGCCCCGCAGGGATACGCAGTATTTT. The encoded protein is CATSDLPRRDTQYF.